A selection of T cell receptor beta chains follows, all from one sample in a study of CD8+CD57+ T cells in acquired aplastic anemia. TCRdb recomputed calls from the reads with MiXCR, one row per CDR3 protein. The repertoire consists of about 190,000 distinct CDR3 sequences, with roughly half occurring once and the leading ten covering approximately 15%. The sample comprised sorted CD4+, CD8+, or CD8+CD57+ T cells (not recorded which) from PBMCs. Receptor source: a human donor in good health, serving as a control. The CDR3 runs from the conserved cysteine through the conserved F or W. A D gene is named only where the DNA matches it firmly. A clone size is listed for some rows: how often the clone was seen (once, few, many), or a class if it is expanded.

V	D	J	size	CDR3	DNA
TRBV9	TRBD2	TRBJ2-7	.	CASSEGGGREGSTEQYF	TGTGCCAGCAGCGAAGGGGGGGGGCGGGAGGGTTCTACGGAGCAGTACTTC
TRBV20-1	TRBD1	TRBJ1-1	many	CSARGIRQGAQVTEAFF	TGCAGTGCTAGAGGTATTCGGCAGGGGGCTCAGGTCACTGAAGCTTTCTTT
TRBV2	.	TRBJ2-3	.	CASRSEGGTSTDTQYF	TGTGCCAGCCGATCTGAGGGGGGAACTAGCACAGATACGCAGTATTTT
TRBV5-4	.	TRBJ2-2	many	CASSLNPGDTGELFF	TGTGCCAGCAGCCTTAATCCAGGGGACACCGGGGAGCTGTTTTTT
TRBV7-2	.	TRBJ1-2	.	CASSLGMGLYGYTF	TGTGCCAGCAGCTTAGGTATGGGACTTTATGGCTACACCTTC
TRBV6-6	.	TRBJ2-3	many	CASSYWPGPSSTDTQYF	TGTGCCAGCAGTTACTGGCCAGGCCCGAGTAGCACAGATACGCAGTATTTT
TRBV24-1	.	TRBJ2-7	few	CATSPGRNYEQYF	TGTGCCACCAGTCCGGGACGGAACTACGAGCAGTACTTC
TRBV20-1	TRBD1	TRBJ1-2	once	CSAREGTAEYGYTF	TGCAGTGCTAGAGAAGGGACAGCGGAATATGGCTACACCTTC
TRBV25-1	TRBD1	TRBJ2-2	many	CASSPWTGQNTGELFF	TGTGCCAGCAGTCCATGGACAGGGCAGAACACCGGGGAGCTGTTTTTT
TRBV5-6	.	TRBJ1-4	many	CASSLVSESGRLFF	TGTGCCAGCAGCTTGGTAAGCGAGTCAGGGAGACTGTTTTTT
TRBV25-1	.	TRBJ2-7	.	CASSLTAGLLYEQYF	TGTGCCAGCAGCTTAACGGCGGGGCTCCTCTACGAGCAGTACTTC
TRBV28	.	TRBJ2-7	many	CASRASGGEQYF	TGTGCCAGCAGGGCGAGTGGAGGCGAGCAGTACTTC
TRBV4-2	.	TRBJ2-7	many	CASSQDLAAYEQYF	TGTGCCAGCAGCCAAGATTTGGCGGCCTACGAGCAGTACTTC
TRBV9	.	TRBJ2-5	.	CASSRRDRQETQYF	TGTGCCAGCAGCCGACGGGACCGGCAAGAGACCCAGTACTTC
TRBV3-1	TRBD2	TRBJ2-7	many	CASSQVQRGSYEQYF	TGTGCCAGCAGCCAAGTACAGCGGGGTTCCTACGAGCAGTACTTC
TRBV20-1	.	TRBJ2-7	many	CSARGRAYEQYF	TGCAGTGCTAGGGGCCGCGCCTACGAGCAGTACTTC
TRBV5-1	TRBD2	TRBJ2-5	many	CASSLVAGMGETQYF	TGCGCCAGCAGCTTGGTAGCGGGGATGGGAGAGACCCAGTACTTC
TRBV10-3	TRBD1	TRBJ1-6	few	CASSEVWTGADSPLHF	TGTGCCAGCAGTGAAGTCTGGACAGGGGCAGATTCACCCCTCCACTTT
TRBV7-6	.	TRBJ2-7	.	CASSLHKGTRYEQYF	TGTGCCAGCAGCTTACACAAGGGGACTCGCTACGAGCAGTACTTC
TRBV4-1	.	TRBJ2-1	many	CASSQGAPLAVNEQFF	TGCGCCAGCAGCCAAGGGGCGCCCCTGGCAGTCAATGAGCAGTTCTTC
TRBV7-2	.	TRBJ1-5	.	CASSLTGQYSNQPQHF	TGTGCCAGCAGCTTAACAGGGCAGTATAGCAATCAGCCCCAGCATTTT
TRBV7-9	TRBD2	TRBJ2-7	.	CASSRWEGTFEQYF	TGTGCCAGCAGCCGATGGGAGGGGACGTTCGAGCAGTACTTC
TRBV7-2	TRBD1	TRBJ1-5	.	CASSPRQGVVQPQHF	TGTGCCAGCAGCCCACGACAGGGGGTGGTGCAGCCCCAGCATTTT
TRBV5-1	.	TRBJ2-2	many	CASSVTGGSGTGELFF	TGCGCCAGCAGCGTAACCGGGGGTTCGGGCACCGGGGAGCTGTTTTTT
TRBV28	TRBD1	TRBJ1-6	many	CASSWGQGISPLHF	TGTGCCAGCAGTTGGGGACAGGGGATTTCACCCCTCCACTTT
TRBV12-3/TRBV12-4	.	TRBJ2-1	few	CASSLGYEQFF	TGTGCCAGCAGTTTGGGGTATGAGCAGTTCTTC
TRBV20-1	.	TRBJ1-6	many	CSASLGGSNSPLHF	TGCAGTGCTAGTCTGGGAGGCTCTAATTCACCCCTCCACTTT
TRBV5-1	.	TRBJ1-6	.	CASSSGVPGTLHF	TGTGCCAGCAGCTCAGGGGTTCCGGGCACCCTCCACTTT
TRBV4-2	TRBD1	TRBJ2-2	.	CASRGTGSGELFF	TGTGCCAGCAGGGGGACAGGGTCCGGGGAGCTGTTTTTT
TRBV9	.	TRBJ2-7	.	CASGSTRYEQYF	TGTGCCAGCGGATCCACACGGTACGAGCAGTACTTC
TRBV11-2	.	TRBJ2-3	many	CASSFRLTASTDTQYF	TGTGCCAGCAGCTTCCGTTTGACAGCTAGCACAGATACGCAGTATTTT
TRBV20-1	TRBD2	TRBJ2-1	many	CSARDRGENEQFF	TGCAGTGCTAGAGATCGGGGGGAGAATGAGCAGTTCTTC
TRBV5-5	TRBD1	TRBJ2-7	.	CASSLRGQGISYEQYF	TGTGCCAGCAGCTTGCGGGGACAGGGGATATCCTACGAGCAGTACTTC
TRBV15	TRBD1	TRBJ2-2	many	CATSRNSGTGYVGELFF	TGTGCCACCAGCAGAAATTCCGGGACAGGGTACGTCGGGGAGCTGTTTTTT
TRBV19	TRBD1	TRBJ2-1	.	CASKGPGQAYNEQFF	TGTGCCAGTAAGGGGCCGGGACAGGCGTACAATGAGCAGTTCTTC
TRBV5-6	.	TRBJ1-5	.	CASSLGGSPQPQHF	TGTGCCAGCAGCTTGGGAGGGAGTCCTCAGCCCCAGCATTTT
TRBV10-3	TRBD1	TRBJ1-2	.	CAIRDDTGELSGYTF	TGTGCCATCAGGGATGATACAGGGGAGCTGAGTGGCTACACCTTC
TRBV20-1	TRBD1	TRBJ2-7	many	CSATTGGAVGEQYF	TGCAGTGCAACGACAGGGGGCGCCGTGGGCGAGCAGTACTTC
TRBV7-9	.	TRBJ2-1	many	CASTRQGGKFF	TGTGCCAGCACTCGACAGGGAGGGAAGTTCTTC
TRBV11-2	TRBD1	TRBJ2-7	.	CASSFHRGHFEQYF	TGTGCCAGCAGCTTCCACAGGGGGCACTTCGAGCAGTACTTC
TRBV5-1	.	TRBJ1-1	.	CASSLSPTEAFF	TGCGCCAGCAGCTTGTCTCCCACTGAAGCTTTCTTT
TRBV28	.	TRBJ1-1	once	CASKKDIWNTEAFF	TGTGCCAGCAAAAAGGACATATGGAACACTGAAGCTTTCTTT
TRBV20-1	TRBD1	TRBJ1-6	.	CSALRQGPGSPLHF	TGCAGTGCCCTACGACAGGGGCCTGGGTCACCCCTCCACTTT
TRBV4-3	TRBD1	TRBJ1-1	many	CASSRGQGRGATEAFF	TGCGCCAGCAGCCGGGGACAGGGACGCGGAGCCACTGAAGCTTTCTTT
TRBV7-2	.	TRBJ2-7	many	CASSLGPATYEQYF	TGTGCCAGCAGCCTAGGCCCCGCCACCTACGAGCAGTACTTC
TRBV7-2	.	TRBJ2-7	many	CASSLGYSSSYEQYF	TGTGCCAGCAGCTTAGGGTATAGCTCCTCCTACGAGCAGTACTTC
TRBV29-1	.	TRBJ1-1	.	CSVEDPAGRLAFF	TGCAGCGTTGAAGATCCGGCAGGGAGATTGGCTTTCTTT
TRBV10-2	.	TRBJ1-1	.	CASSEASTGTEAFF	TGCGCCAGCAGTGAGGCATCCACCGGGACTGAAGCTTTCTTT
TRBV6-4	.	TRBJ1-6	.	CASKGEGAGSPLHF	TGTGCCAGCAAAGGAGAGGGTGCCGGTTCACCCCTCCACTTT
TRBV20-1	TRBD1	TRBJ1-5	.	CSAWQTGAFNQPQHF	TGCAGTGCTTGGCAGACAGGGGCGTTCAATCAGCCCCAGCATTTT
TRBV20-1	.	TRBJ1-1	many	CSARTGGLNTEAFF	TGCAGTGCTAGAACTGGGGGCTTGAACACTGAAGCTTTCTTT
TRBV7-3	.	TRBJ2-3	.	CASSPPEVAPAKQYF	TGTGCCAGCTCACCACCAGAAGTGGCTCCGGCTAAGCAGTATTTT
TRBV12-3/TRBV12-4	.	TRBJ2-2	.	CASSFHTGNTGELFF	TGTGCCAGCAGTTTCCATACCGGAAACACCGGGGAGCTGTTTTTT
TRBV10-2	TRBD1	TRBJ2-1	.	CASNAGTGYEQFF	TGCGCCAGCAACGCCGGGACAGGGTATGAGCAGTTCTTC